This TCR beta chain was sequenced during a study of blood T cell repertoires in COVID-19. Study at large: From the United States, Italy and Spain came samples of acute and convalescent COVID-19. Sources were T cells, B-cell-depleted T cells, or PBMCs; the material itself was cDNA or gDNA.

The ends were cut back, 6 bases at V and 3 bases at J, with 11 bases in the middle. CDR1 and CDR2 from the germline V gene are MNHEY and SMNVEV (reference sequence). This CDR3 region has 13 residues. Per the study methods: Amplifying reference gene primers gave estimates of nucleated cell counts. The method was immunoSEQ multiplex PCR; TCRdb's version includes in-frame clones alone and lacks a portion of them. From that table come the V and J calls and clone size; the DNA was used to work out D and trimming. The repertoire consists of about 44,000 clones, with about 86% occurring once and the leading ten covering roughly 47%.

This clonotype was sampled from a human donor in a cohort sampled during active COVID-19. Input material: peripheral blood. V and J are TRBV27 and TRBJ1-1; no clear D. The chain's CDR3 is CASRPPGDTEAFF. In DNA, the CDR3 is TGTGCCAGCAGGCCTCCGGGAGACACTGAAGCTTTCTTT.